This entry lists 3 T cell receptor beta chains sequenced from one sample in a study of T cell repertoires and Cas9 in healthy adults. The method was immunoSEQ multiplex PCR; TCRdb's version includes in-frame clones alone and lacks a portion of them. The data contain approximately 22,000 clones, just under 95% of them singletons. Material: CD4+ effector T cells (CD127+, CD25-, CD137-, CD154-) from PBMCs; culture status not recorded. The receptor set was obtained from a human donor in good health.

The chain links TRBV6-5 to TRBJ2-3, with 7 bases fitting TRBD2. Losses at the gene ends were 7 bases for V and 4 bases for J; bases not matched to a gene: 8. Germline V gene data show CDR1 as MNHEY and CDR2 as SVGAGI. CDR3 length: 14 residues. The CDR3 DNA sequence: TGTGCCAGCAACAGAGCGGGGATATCAGATACGCAGTATTTT. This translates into CASNRAGISDTQYF.

The CDR3: CASSEHRGPQETQYF. CDR3 nucleotide sequence: TGTGCCAGCAGTGAACATCGGGGGCCCCAAGAGACCCAGTACTTC. The V gene is TRBV25-1, the J gene TRBJ2-5; possibly TRBD1 or TRBD2 for D (6 bases each). Germline-derived CDR1 and CDR2 are MGHDK and SYGVNS. The V end lost 2 bases, the J end lost 1 base, and 11 bases lay between the germline ends. The CDR3 sequence is 15 residues long.

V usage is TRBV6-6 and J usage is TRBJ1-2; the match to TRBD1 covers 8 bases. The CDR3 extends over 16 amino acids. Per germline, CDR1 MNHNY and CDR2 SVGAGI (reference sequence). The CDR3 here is CVSYNGVGTGVYGYTF. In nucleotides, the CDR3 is TGTGTGAGTTACAACGGTGTGGGGACAGGTGTTTATGGCTACACCTTC.